These 14 T cell receptor beta chains share one sample of origin, sequenced in a study of blood T cell repertoires in COVID-19. Sequenced by immunoSEQ multiplex PCR; TCRdb stores in-frame clones only, minus some. Of 190,000 or so clones listed, 80% to 85% are singletons. The material sequenced was peripheral blood. The receptors were sampled from a woman at least 80 years old with COVID-19, enrolled during active disease.

This rearrangement joins TRBV7-9 to TRBJ2-1; D perhaps matches TRBD2 (6 bases). This CDR3 is 13 amino acids long. The germline gives CDR1 SEHNR, CDR2 FQNEAQ (reference sequence). The V end lost 4 bases, the J end lost 9 bases, and 13 bases lay between the germline ends. In nucleotides, the CDR3 is TGTGCCAGCAGCTCTGGACTATATATTGAGCAGTTCTTC. Its translation is CASSSGLYIEQFF.

V is TRBV2 and J is TRBJ1-5, with D perhaps matching TRBD1 (5 bases). There are 15 residues in the CDR3. V lost 5 bases and J lost 0, with 11 bases in between. The germline V gene has CDR1 SNHLY and CDR2 FYNNEI. The CDR3 sequence is CASSRDSYSNQPQHF. The DNA for the CDR3 is TGTGCCAGCAGTCGTGACAGCTATAGCAATCAGCCCCAGCATTTT.

This clone was seen more than once but under ten times. This sequence joins TRBV11-2 and TRBJ2-7; 8 bases match TRBD1. There are 14 residues in the CDR3. V was pared by 4 bases and J by 3 bases, with 5 bases of the junction left unmatched. Looked up from germline, CDR1 is SGHAT and CDR2 is FQNNGV. For the CDR3, the DNA is TGTGCCAGCAGCTCATTTACAGGGGGCTACGAGCAGTACTTC. It is translated as CASSSFTGGYEQYF.

The chain joins TRBV9 to TRBJ2-2, with a possible D match to TRBD1 (6 bases). The germline V gene encodes CDR1 SGDLS and CDR2 YYNGEE. Trimming removed 0 bases at V and 9 bases at J, with 15 bases between. The CDR3 covers 15 residues. The CDR3 region has the DNA TGTGCCAGCAGCGTAGATGTGGGGGCTAAGCGGGAGCTGTTTTTT. The encoded protein is CASSVDVGAKRELFF. The full variable domain, in which reference TRBV9 and TRBJ2-2 provide the parts outside the CDR3, is DSGVTQTPKHLITATGQRVTLRCSPRSGDLSVYWYQQSLDQGLQFLIQYYNGEERAKGNILERFSAQQFPDLHSELNLSSLELGDSALYFCASSVDVGAKRELFFGEGSRLTVL.

V is TRBV7-2 and J is TRBJ2-7, with 12 nucleotides matching TRBD2. The CDR3 spans 17 residues. The germline V gene encodes CDR1 SGHTA and CDR2 FQGNSA. Unmatched junction bases numbered 14, after V lost 5 bases and J lost 6 bases. CDR3 in amino acids: CASSLYTTSGSRSEQYF. The CDR3 DNA is TGTGCCAGCAGCCTTTACACGACTAGCGGGAGCAGGAGCGAGCAGTACTTC.

V usage is TRBV28 and J usage is TRBJ2-2; no firm D call. Germline V CDR1 and CDR2: MDHEN, SYDVKM. The length of the CDR3 is 13 residues. Trimming pared 5 bases from V and 6 bases from J, leaving 10 bases between. The CDR3 DNA follows: TGTGCCAGCAGTCCCCGTGTCGCCGGGGAGCTGTTTTTT. Its translation: CASSPRVAGELFF.

This chain connects TRBV24-1 to TRBJ2-2; D is perhaps TRBD2 (5 bases). Trimming took 2 bases from V and 0 from J, leaving 9 bases between them. In germline, CDR1 is KGHDR, CDR2 SFDVKD. This CDR3 is 16 amino acids long. The CDR3: CATSDYQDSNTGELFF. The DNA of the CDR3 is TGTGCCACCAGTGATTATCAGGACTCGAACACCGGGGAGCTGTTTTTT.

The chain employs TRBV5-1 and TRBJ1-3, with D tentatively TRBD1 (5 bases). Per germline, CDR1 SGHRS and CDR2 YFSETQ. CDR3 size: 16 residues. V gave up 0 bases and J gave up 2 bases, with 12 bases separating them. The CDR3 DNA sequence: TGCGCCAGCAGCTTGGGGGCAGGGAACACTGGAAACACCATATATTTT. This encodes CASSLGAGNTGNTIYF.

The chain combines TRBV6-5 with TRBJ2-1; tentative D call: TRBD1 (6 bases). Germline assignment: CDR1 MNHEY and CDR2 SVGAGI. Trimming removed 5 bases at V and 8 bases at J, with 19 bases between. The CDR3 contains 15 residues. Here the CDR3 reads CASSPLDSRRHEQFF. CDR3 bases: TGTGCCAGCAGTCCCCTGGACAGCCGACGGCATGAGCAGTTCTTC.

This clone was seen repeatedly, ten times or more. This sequence joins TRBV27 and TRBJ1-3; D is possibly TRBD1 (5 bases). The germline V gene encodes CDR1 MNHEY and CDR2 SMNVEV (reference sequence). The CDR3 extends over 15 amino acids. V was pared by 2 bases and J by 4 bases, with 12 bases between. The CDR3 loop is CASSLTRAEGNTIYF. CDR3 coding DNA: TGTGCCAGCAGTTTAACCAGGGCTGAAGGAAACACCATATATTTT.

The CDR3 nucleotides are TGTGCCAGCAGCTTAAACTCCGCTCTAAACTATGGCTACACCTTC. Encoded protein: CASSLNSALNYGYTF. The chain uses TRBV11-1 and TRBJ1-2; D is ambiguous. This CDR3 is built from 15 residues. Between the trimmed V and J ends, which lost 2 bases and 2 bases, there was a span of 12 bases. The germline V gene encodes CDR1 SGHAT and CDR2 FQDESV (reference sequence).

The chain joins TRBV4-1 to TRBJ1-2; perhaps TRBD1 as D (5 bases). The CDR3 length is 14 residues. The V gene lost 3 bases and the J gene lost 2 bases, with 10 bases spanning the gap. Germline CDR1 MGHRA, CDR2 YSYEKL. The DNA for the CDR3 is TGCGCCAGCAGCCACTGGGGCGCCAACTATGGCTACACCTTC. Its translation is CASSHWGANYGYTF.

About this clone: One end of the junction is discordant with germline, which a read error may explain. The chain uses TRBV18 and TRBJ2-7; 7 bases align to TRBD2. The length of the CDR3 is 17 residues. Germline values: CDR1 KGHSH, CDR2 LQKENI. Here the CDR3 reads CASSPPGGGRASYGQYF. CDR3 sequence (DNA): TGTGCCAGCTCACCACCAGGAGGAGGGAGGGCCTCTTACGGGCAGTACTTC.

V gene TRBV28 combines with J gene TRBJ2-1; D unclear. The CDR3 length is 14 residues. Germline CDR1 reads MDHEN; CDR2 reads SYDVKM. Trimming took 6 bases from V and 4 from J, leaving 13 bases between them. The chain's CDR3 is CASSQGGGYNEQFF. The CDR3 region has the DNA TGTGCCAGCAGCCAAGGCGGCGGTTACAATGAGCAGTTCTTC.